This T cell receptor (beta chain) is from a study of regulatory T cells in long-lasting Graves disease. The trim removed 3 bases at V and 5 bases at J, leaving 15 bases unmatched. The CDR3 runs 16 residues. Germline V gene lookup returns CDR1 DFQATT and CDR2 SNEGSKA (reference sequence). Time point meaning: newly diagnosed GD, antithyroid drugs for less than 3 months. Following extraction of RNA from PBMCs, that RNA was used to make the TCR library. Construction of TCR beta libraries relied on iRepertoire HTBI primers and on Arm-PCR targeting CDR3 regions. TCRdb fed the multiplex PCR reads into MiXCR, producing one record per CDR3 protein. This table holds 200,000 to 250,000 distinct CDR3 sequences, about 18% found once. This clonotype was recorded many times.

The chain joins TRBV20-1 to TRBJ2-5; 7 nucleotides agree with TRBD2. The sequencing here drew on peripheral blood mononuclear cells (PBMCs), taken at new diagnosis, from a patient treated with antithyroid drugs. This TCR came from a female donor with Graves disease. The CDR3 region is CSARNEGSGVRETQYF. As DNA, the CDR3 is TGCAGTGCTAGGAATGAGGGGAGCGGGGTCCGGGAGACCCAGTACTTC.